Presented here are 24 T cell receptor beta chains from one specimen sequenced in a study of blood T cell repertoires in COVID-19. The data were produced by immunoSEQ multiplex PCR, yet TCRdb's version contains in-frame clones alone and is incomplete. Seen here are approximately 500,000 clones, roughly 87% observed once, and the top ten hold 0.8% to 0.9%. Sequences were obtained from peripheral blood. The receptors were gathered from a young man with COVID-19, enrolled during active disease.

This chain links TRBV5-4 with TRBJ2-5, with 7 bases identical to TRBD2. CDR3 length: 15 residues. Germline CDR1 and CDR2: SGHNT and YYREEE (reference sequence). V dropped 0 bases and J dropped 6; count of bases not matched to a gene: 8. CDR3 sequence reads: CASSLDWDGGKTQYF. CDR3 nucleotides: TGTGCCAGCAGCTTGGATTGGGACGGGGGGAAGACCCAGTACTTC. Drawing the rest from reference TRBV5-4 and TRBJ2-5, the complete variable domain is ETGVTQSPTHLIKTRGQQVTLRCSSQSGHNTVSWYQQALGQGPQFIFQYYREEENGRGNFPPRFSGLQFPNYSSELNVNALELDDSALYLCASSLDWDGGKTQYFGPGTRLLVL.

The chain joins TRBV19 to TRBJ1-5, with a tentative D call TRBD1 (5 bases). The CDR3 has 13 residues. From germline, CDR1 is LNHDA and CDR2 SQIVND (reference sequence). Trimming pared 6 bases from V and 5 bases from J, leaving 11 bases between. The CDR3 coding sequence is TGTGCCAGTAGGGGTACAGGATATCAGCCCCAGCATTTT. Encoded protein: CASRGTGYQPQHF.

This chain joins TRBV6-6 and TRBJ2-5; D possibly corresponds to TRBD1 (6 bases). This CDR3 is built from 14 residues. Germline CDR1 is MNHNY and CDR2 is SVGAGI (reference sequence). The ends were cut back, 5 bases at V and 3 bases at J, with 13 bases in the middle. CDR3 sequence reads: CASSHRDTKETQYF. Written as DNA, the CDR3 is TGTGCCAGCAGTCACCGGGACACGAAAGAGACCCAGTACTTC.

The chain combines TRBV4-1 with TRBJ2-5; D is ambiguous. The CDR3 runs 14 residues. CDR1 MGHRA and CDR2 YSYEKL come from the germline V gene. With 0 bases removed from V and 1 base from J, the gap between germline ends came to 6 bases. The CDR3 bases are TGCGCCAGCAGCCAAGATTTGAGCCAAGAGACCCAGTACTTC. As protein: CASSQDLSQETQYF.

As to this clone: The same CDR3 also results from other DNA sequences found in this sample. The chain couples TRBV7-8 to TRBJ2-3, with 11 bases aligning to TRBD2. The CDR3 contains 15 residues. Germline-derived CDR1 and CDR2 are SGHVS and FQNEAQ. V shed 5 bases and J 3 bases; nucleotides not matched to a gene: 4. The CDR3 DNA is TGTGCCAGCAGCCCTCTAGCGGGGGGAACAGATACGCAGTATTTT. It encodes CASSPLAGGTDTQYF.

The CDR3 sequence is CASSPGGSPNYGYTF. Written as DNA, the CDR3 is TGTGCCAGCAGCCCAGGGGGTAGTCCTAACTATGGCTACACCTTC. This chain connects TRBV11-3 to TRBJ1-2; 7 bases match TRBD1. V trimming: 5 bases; J trimming: 0 bases; junction bases outside the gene matches: 6. Germline V gene sequence: CDR1 SGHNT, CDR2 YENEEA. The CDR3 runs 15 residues.

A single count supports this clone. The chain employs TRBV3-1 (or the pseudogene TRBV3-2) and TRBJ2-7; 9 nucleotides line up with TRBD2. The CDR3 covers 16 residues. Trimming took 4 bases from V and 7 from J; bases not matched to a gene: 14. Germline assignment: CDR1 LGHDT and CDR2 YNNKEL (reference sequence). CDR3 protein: CASSPKGGLAGHEQYF. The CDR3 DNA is TGTGCCAGCAGCCCGAAGGGGGGGCTAGCGGGACATGAGCAGTACTTC.

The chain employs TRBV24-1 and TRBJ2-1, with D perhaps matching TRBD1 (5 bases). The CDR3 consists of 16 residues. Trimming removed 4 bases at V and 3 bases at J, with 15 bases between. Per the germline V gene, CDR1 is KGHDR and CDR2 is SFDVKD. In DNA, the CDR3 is TGTGCCACCAGTGAAGACCCCAGGGTGGACTACAATGAGCAGTTCTTC. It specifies CATSEDPRVDYNEQFF.

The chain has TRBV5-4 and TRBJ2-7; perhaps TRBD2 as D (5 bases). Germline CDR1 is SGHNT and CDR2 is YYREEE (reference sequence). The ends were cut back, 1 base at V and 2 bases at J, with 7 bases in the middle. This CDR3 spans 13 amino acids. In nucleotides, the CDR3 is TGTGCCAGCAGCTTGCCGGGGACCTACGAGCAGTACTTC. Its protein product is CASSLPGTYEQYF. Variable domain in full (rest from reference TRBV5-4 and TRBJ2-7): ETGVTQSPTHLIKTRGQQVTLRCSSQSGHNTVSWYQQALGQGPQFIFQYYREEENGRGNFPPRFSGLQFPNYSSELNVNALELDDSALYLCASSLPGTYEQYFGPGTRLTVT.

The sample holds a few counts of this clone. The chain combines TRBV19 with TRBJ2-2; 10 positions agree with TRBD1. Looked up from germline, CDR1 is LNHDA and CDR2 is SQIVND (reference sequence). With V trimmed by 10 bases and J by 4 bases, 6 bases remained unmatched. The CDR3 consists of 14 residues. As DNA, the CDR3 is TGTGCCACCTGGGACAGGGGAAGCACCGGGGAGCTGTTTTTT. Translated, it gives CATWDRGSTGELFF.

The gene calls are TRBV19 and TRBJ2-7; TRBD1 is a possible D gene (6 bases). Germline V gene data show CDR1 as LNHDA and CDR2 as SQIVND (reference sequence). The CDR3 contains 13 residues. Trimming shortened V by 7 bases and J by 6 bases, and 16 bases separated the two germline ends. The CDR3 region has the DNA TGTGCCAGTAAGGTTGAAGGGACAAGCGAGCAGTACTTC. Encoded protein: CASKVEGTSEQYF.

CDR3 in amino acids: CASRLQSRDTEAFF. The DNA for the CDR3 is TGTGCCAGCAGACTCCAATCGAGGGACACTGAAGCTTTCTTT. The rearrangement joins TRBV3-1 (or the pseudogene TRBV3-2) to TRBJ1-1, with no clear D. The CDR3 has 14 residues. Germline V gives CDR1 LGHDT, CDR2 YNNKEL (reference sequence). V was clipped by 6 bases and J by 3 bases, with 14 bases between them.

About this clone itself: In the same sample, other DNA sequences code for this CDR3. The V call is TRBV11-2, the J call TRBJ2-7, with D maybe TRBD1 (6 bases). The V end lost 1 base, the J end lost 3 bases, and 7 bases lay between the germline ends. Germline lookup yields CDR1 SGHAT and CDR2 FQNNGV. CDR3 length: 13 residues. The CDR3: CASSLGQVYEQYF. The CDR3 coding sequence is TGTGCCAGCAGCTTAGGACAGGTCTACGAGCAGTACTTC.

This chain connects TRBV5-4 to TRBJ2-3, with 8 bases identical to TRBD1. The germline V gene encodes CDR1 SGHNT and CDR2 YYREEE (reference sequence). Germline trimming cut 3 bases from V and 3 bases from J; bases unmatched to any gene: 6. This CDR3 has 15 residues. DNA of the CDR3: TGTGCCAGCAGCTCCGGACAGGGCGGAACAGATACGCAGTATTTT. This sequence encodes CASSSGQGGTDTQYF.

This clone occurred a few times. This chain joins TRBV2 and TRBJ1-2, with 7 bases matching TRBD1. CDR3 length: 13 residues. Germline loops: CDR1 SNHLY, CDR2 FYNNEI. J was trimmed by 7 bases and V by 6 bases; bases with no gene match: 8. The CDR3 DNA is TGTGCCAGCAGGGGAGACAGGGCCTCTGGCTACACCTTC. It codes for CASRGDRASGYTF.

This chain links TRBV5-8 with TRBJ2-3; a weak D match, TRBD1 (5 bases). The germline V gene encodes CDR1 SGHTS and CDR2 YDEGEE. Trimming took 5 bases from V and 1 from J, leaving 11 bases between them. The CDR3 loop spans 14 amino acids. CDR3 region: CASRFRVGTDTQYF. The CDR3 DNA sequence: TGTGCCAGCAGGTTCAGGGTCGGCACAGATACGCAGTATTTT.

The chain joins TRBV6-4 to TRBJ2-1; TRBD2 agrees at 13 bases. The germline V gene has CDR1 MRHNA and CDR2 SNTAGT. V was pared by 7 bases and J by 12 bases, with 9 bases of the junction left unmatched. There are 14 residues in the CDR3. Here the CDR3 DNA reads TGTGCCAGCACCCAGACTAGCGGGGGGCCGTGGCAGTTCTTC. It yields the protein CASTQTSGGPWQFF.

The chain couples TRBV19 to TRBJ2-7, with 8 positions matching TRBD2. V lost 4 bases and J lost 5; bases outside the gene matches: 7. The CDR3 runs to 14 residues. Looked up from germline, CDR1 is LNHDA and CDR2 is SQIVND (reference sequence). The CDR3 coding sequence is TGTGCCAGTAGTACCATCGGGGGGGCCCACGAGCAGTACTTC. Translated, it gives CASSTIGGAHEQYF.

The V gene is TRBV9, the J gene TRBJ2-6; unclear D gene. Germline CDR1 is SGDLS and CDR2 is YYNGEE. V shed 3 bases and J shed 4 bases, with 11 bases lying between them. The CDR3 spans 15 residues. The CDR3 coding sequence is TGTGCCAGCAGCGCAGAAATTTGGGGGGCCAACGTCCTGACTTTC. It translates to CASSAEIWGANVLTF.

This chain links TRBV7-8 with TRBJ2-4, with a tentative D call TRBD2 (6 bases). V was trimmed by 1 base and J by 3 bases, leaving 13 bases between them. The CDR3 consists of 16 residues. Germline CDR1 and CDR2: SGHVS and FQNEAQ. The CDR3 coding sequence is TGTGCCAGCAGCTTAGAGGGTCGCGGGATCAAAAACATTCAGTACTTC. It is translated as CASSLEGRGIKNIQYF.

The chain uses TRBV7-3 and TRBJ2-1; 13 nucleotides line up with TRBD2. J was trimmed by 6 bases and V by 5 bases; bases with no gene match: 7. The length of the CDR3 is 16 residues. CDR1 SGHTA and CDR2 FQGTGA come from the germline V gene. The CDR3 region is CASSRSLAGGGNEQFF. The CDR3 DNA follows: TGTGCCAGCAGCCGATCACTAGCGGGAGGGGGCAATGAGCAGTTCTTC.

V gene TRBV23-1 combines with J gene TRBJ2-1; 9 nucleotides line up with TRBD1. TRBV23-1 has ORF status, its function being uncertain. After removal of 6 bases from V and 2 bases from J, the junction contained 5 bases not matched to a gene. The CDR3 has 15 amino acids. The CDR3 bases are TGCGCCAGCAGCCAGGGACAGGGAACCTACAATGAGCAGTTCTTC. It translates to CASSQGQGTYNEQFF.

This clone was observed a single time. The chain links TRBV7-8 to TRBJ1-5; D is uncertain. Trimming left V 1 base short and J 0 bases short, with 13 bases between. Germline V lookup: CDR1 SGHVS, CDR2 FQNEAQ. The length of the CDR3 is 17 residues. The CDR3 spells CASSLGYKRGSNQPQHF. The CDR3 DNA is TGTGCCAGCAGCTTAGGGTATAAACGGGGTAGCAATCAGCCCCAGCATTTT.

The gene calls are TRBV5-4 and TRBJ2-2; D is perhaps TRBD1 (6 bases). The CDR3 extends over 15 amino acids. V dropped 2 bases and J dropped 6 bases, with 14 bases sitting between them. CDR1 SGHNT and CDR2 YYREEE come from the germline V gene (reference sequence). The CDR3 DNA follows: TGTGCCAGCAGCTTAAACAGGGAAGGTTCCGGGGAGCTGTTTTTT. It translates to CASSLNREGSGELFF.